The 17 T cell receptor beta chains below were found in one sample sequenced in a study of blood T cell repertoires in COVID-19. The data were produced by immunoSEQ multiplex PCR, yet TCRdb's version contains in-frame clones alone and is incomplete. This table has some 120,000 clones, around 88% appearing once. The sequenced sample was peripheral blood. The origin of the receptors is a human donor in a cohort sampled during active COVID-19.

This sequence joins TRBV25-1 and TRBJ1-4; a possible D gene is TRBD1 (6 bases). The V and J ends lost 5 bases and 4 bases respectively, with 17 bases between them. The CDR3 runs to 16 residues. The germline gives CDR1 MGHDK, CDR2 SYGVNS. The CDR3 sequence is CASSPYSQGSNEKLFF. The CDR3 DNA follows: TGTGCCAGCAGTCCGTACTCACAGGGCAGTAATGAAAAACTGTTTTTT.

In DNA, the CDR3 is TGCGCCAGCAGCTTGGAGTCATCGGACACCGGGGAGCTGTTTTTT. Translation gives CASSLESSDTGELFF. The gene calls are TRBV5-1 and TRBJ2-2; no clear D gene. There are 15 residues in the CDR3. Trimming removed 0 bases from V and 3 bases from J, with 9 bases in between. Germline-derived CDR1 and CDR2 are SGHRS and YFSETQ.

V and J are TRBV21-1 and TRBJ1-5; the table's D gene call, TRBD1, was not cross checked with the DNA. TRBV21-1 is a listed pseudogene. The CDR3 is 20 residues long. This CDR3 is CASTPSGTGDSGHGNQPQHF. The DNA for the CDR3 is TGTGCCAGCACCCCATCAGGGACAGGGGATTCGGGGCACGGCAATCAGCCCCAGCATTTT.

This chain connects TRBV4-1 to TRBJ2-3; D unclear. The V gene lost 2 bases and the J gene lost 7 bases, with 13 bases spanning the gap. This CDR3 contains 14 residues. The germline gives CDR1 MGHRA, CDR2 YSYEKL. CDR3 in amino acids: CASSQPKRGYTQYF. The CDR3 DNA sequence: TGCGCCAGCAGCCAACCCAAGAGAGGATATACGCAGTATTTT.

In its sample, this clone was seen a few times. CDR3 DNA sequence: TGTGCCAGCAGCCAATCGGGGGAAGGATATCAGCCCCAGCATTTT. Translation gives CASSQSGEGYQPQHF. This chain joins TRBV3-1 (or the pseudogene TRBV3-2) and TRBJ1-5; D is possibly TRBD1 (5 bases). CDR3 length: 15 residues. Trimming cost V 2 bases and J 5 bases, with 13 bases left between them. CDR1 and CDR2 (germline): LGHDT, YNNKEL (reference sequence).

J is TRBJ1-3 and V is TRBV3-1 (or the pseudogene TRBV3-2), with 7 bases matching TRBD1. This CDR3 region has 15 residues. The germline V gene encodes CDR1 LGHDT and CDR2 YNNKEL (reference sequence). Trimming cost V 1 base and J 4 bases; bases outside gene matches: 4. CDR3: CASSQVRRGGNTIYF. Here the CDR3 DNA reads TGTGCCAGCAGCCAAGTTCGCAGGGGGGGAAACACCATATATTTT.

V is TRBV29-1 and J is TRBJ1-1; 7 bases map to TRBD1. Germline V CDR1 and CDR2: SQVTM, ANQGSEA. V gave up 6 bases and J gave up 2 bases; unmatched junction bases: 9. This CDR3 is 14 amino acids long. CDR3 DNA sequence: TGCAGCGTCCAGGGGGAAAAACCCAACACTGAAGCTTTCTTT. Protein product: CSVQGEKPNTEAFF.

The chain is built from TRBV27 and TRBJ1-2; 8 bases match TRBD1. From germline, CDR1 is MNHEY and CDR2 SMNVEV (reference sequence). V dropped 0 bases and J dropped 4; count of bases not matched to a gene: 4. The CDR3 has 15 residues. In nucleotides, the CDR3 is TGTGCCAGCAGTTTATCGACAGGGGTGACCTATGGCTACACCTTC. This translates into CASSLSTGVTYGYTF.

The chain joins TRBV12-5 to TRBJ2-2; the match to TRBD1 covers 8 bases. With 1 base clipped from V and 6 bases from J, the junction kept 10 bases outside the gene matches. This CDR3 comprises 17 residues. The germline V gene encodes CDR1 LGHNT and CDR2 FRNRAP. The CDR3: CASGLGADRAGSGELFF. DNA of the CDR3: TGTGCTAGTGGTTTGGGGGCGGACAGGGCTGGTTCCGGGGAGCTGTTTTTT.

The CDR3 DNA reads TGTGCCAGCAGCCAAGAGGGCCCGGGACTATTCTATGAGCAGTTCTTC. It yields the protein CASSQEGPGLFYEQFF. J is TRBJ2-1 and V is TRBV14, with 7 bases lining up with TRBD2. CDR1 and CDR2 (germline): SGHDN, FVKESK. J gave up 8 bases and V 0 bases, and 10 bases lay outside the gene matches. This CDR3 has 16 amino acids. Full variable domain (missing parts from reference TRBV14 and TRBJ2-1): EAGVTQFPSHSVIEKGQTVTLRCDPISGHDNLYWYRRVMGKEIKFLLHFVKESKQDESGMPNNRFLAERTGGTYSTLKVQPAELEDSGVYFCASSQEGPGLFYEQFFGPGTRLTVL.

The CDR3 loop reads CSASTNRGSASNIQYF. In DNA, the CDR3 is TGCAGTGCTAGTACAAACAGGGGGTCTGCGTCAAACATTCAGTACTTC. The chain couples TRBV20-1 to TRBJ2-4; the match to TRBD1 covers 8 bases. The V gene's germline CDR1 is DFQATT and CDR2 SNEGSKA (reference sequence). Trimming took 3 bases from V and 6 from J; bases not matched to a gene: 13. The CDR3 consists of 16 residues.

The rearrangement uses TRBV2 and TRBJ2-1; 9 positions match TRBD1. The length of the CDR3 is 15 residues. CDR1 is SNHLY, CDR2 FYNNEI, per germline. V lost 6 bases, J lost 0 bases, and 3 bases stayed unmatched. The DNA for the CDR3 is TGTGCCAGCAGGGGACAGGGTAGCTCCTACAATGAGCAGTTCTTC. It specifies CASRGQGSSYNEQFF.

The chain carries TRBV4-1 and TRBJ2-2; D gene unclear. The CDR3 length is 17 residues. Germline V lookup: CDR1 MGHRA, CDR2 YSYEKL. V lost 0 bases, J lost 3 bases, and 14 bases lay in between. CDR3 in amino acids: CASSQDLLRWDTGELFF. CDR3 coding DNA: TGCGCCAGCAGCCAAGATCTACTGCGGTGGGACACCGGGGAGCTGTTTTTT.

V is TRBV11-2 and J is TRBJ2-1; D not resolved. The V and J ends lost 0 bases and 4 bases respectively, with 4 bases between them. Germline V gene sequence: CDR1 SGHAT, CDR2 FQNNGV. This CDR3 is 13 amino acids long. CDR3 sequence reads: CASSLDNYNEQFF. CDR3 sequence (DNA): TGTGCCAGCAGCTTAGACAATTACAATGAGCAGTTCTTC.

This chain joins TRBV15 and TRBJ2-3; 13 positions agree with TRBD2. The V and J ends lost 1 base and 7 bases, in that order; junction bases with no gene match: 5. This CDR3 has 16 amino acids. Germline assignment: CDR1 LNHNV and CDR2 YYDKDF (reference sequence). The CDR3: CATSRVRTSGRNTQYF. CDR3 bases: TGTGCCACCAGCAGAGTTAGGACTAGCGGGAGAAATACGCAGTATTTT.

This clone occurred a few times. The chain combines TRBV29-1 with TRBJ1-1; D gene uncertain. This CDR3 is 12 amino acids long. With 0 bases removed from V and 8 bases from J, the gap between germline ends came to 10 bases. Germline V gene data show CDR1 as SQVTM and CDR2 as ANQGSEA. In nucleotides, the CDR3 is TGCAGCGTTGAAGATTGGGCAAAGGAAGCTTTCTTT. Translation gives CSVEDWAKEAFF.

The chain uses TRBV28 and TRBJ2-1; the D gene is possibly TRBD1 (5 bases). The V gene lost 4 bases and the J gene lost 0 bases, with 13 bases spanning the gap. Germline CDR1 and CDR2: MDHEN and SYDVKM. The CDR3 sequence is 16 residues long. CDR3 nucleotide sequence: TGTGCCAGCAGTTCAGCACAGGTGGTCTCCTACAATGAGCAGTTCTTC. Translated, it gives CASSSAQVVSYNEQFF.